Each of the 15 T cell receptor beta chains below was sequenced from the same sample in a study of blood T cell repertoires in COVID-19. Clones were sequenced by immunoSEQ multiplex PCR, and TCRdb holds only the in-frame ones, with some missing. The data contain roughly 150,000 clones, approximately 84% of them singletons. Sample: peripheral blood. These TCRs come from a woman aged 55 to 70 with COVID-19, enrolled during active disease.

The chain links TRBV7-3 to TRBJ2-1; 9 bases map to TRBD2. There are 17 residues in the CDR3. V lost 5 bases to trimming and J lost 5 bases; unmatched junction nucleotides: 13. Germline V gene sequence: CDR1 SGHTA, CDR2 FQGTGA. CDR3 in DNA: TGTGCCAGCAGCCTCGCCGGCGGGGCGGGAGGGAACAATGAGCAGTTCTTC. As protein: CASSLAGGAGGNNEQFF.

V usage is TRBV15 and J usage is TRBJ2-7; D is unclear. Germline V gene data show CDR1 as LNHNV and CDR2 as YYDKDF (reference sequence). The CDR3 totals 13 residues. Trimming shortened V by 1 base and J by 4 bases, and 8 bases separated the two germline ends. The CDR3 spells CATSRAGVYEQYV. CDR3 DNA: TGTGCCACCAGCAGAGCTGGAGTTTACGAGCAGTACGTC.

The chain uses TRBV24-1 and TRBJ1-2; D is unresolved. The CDR3 sequence is 14 residues long. Germline V gene sequence: CDR1 KGHDR, CDR2 SFDVKD. With 5 bases removed from V and 1 base from J, the gap between germline ends came to 10 bases. This chain's CDR3 is CATSVPTLNYGYTF. CDR3 nucleotide sequence: TGTGCCACCAGTGTCCCGACACTTAACTATGGCTACACCTTC.

The V gene is TRBV5-4, the J gene TRBJ1-1, with D unresolved. This CDR3 has 13 residues. V lost 2 bases to trimming and J lost 6 bases, with 11 bases between them. Germline assignment: CDR1 SGHNT and CDR2 YYREEE (reference sequence). The CDR3 here is CASSFGLNPEAFF. The CDR3 DNA reads TGTGCCAGCAGCTTTGGGCTCAACCCTGAAGCTTTCTTT.

V usage is TRBV9 and J usage is TRBJ1-2, with D maybe TRBD1 (6 bases). The CDR3 consists of 14 residues. V was clipped by 4 bases and J by 7 bases, with 17 bases between them. Germline assignment: CDR1 SGDLS and CDR2 YYNGEE. CDR3 in DNA: TGTGCCAGCAGCCCAGGGGAAGGGGTTTCTGGCTACACCTTC. Translated: CASSPGEGVSGYTF.

The chain has TRBV27 and TRBJ1-2; 7 bases fit TRBD1. This CDR3 is 13 amino acids long. CDR1 and CDR2 from the germline V gene are MNHEY and SMNVEV (reference sequence). The junction had 4 bases not matched to a gene; V was cut back by 4 bases and J by 5 bases. The CDR3 DNA reads TGTGCCAGCAGTTCCCCGACAGGGTATGGCTACACCTTC. Translating gives CASSSPTGYGYTF.

This chain uses TRBV14 with TRBJ2-1; 11 bases align to TRBD2. After removal of 1 base from V and 9 bases from J, the junction contained 5 bases not matched to a gene. The germline gives CDR1 SGHDN, CDR2 FVKESK. This CDR3 has 15 residues. The CDR3 nucleotides read TGTGCCAGCAGCCAAGCACTAGCGGGGGTTGGTGAGCAGTTCTTC. This encodes CASSQALAGVGEQFF. Together with reference TRBV14 and TRBJ2-1, the CDR3 gives the full variable domain: EAGVTQFPSHSVIEKGQTVTLRCDPISGHDNLYWYRRVMGKEIKFLLHFVKESKQDESGMPNNRFLAERTGGTYSTLKVQPAELEDSGVYFCASSQALAGVGEQFFGPGTRLTVL.

The chain recombines TRBV6-4 with TRBJ1-1, with D hard to call. Germline lookup yields CDR1 MRHNA and CDR2 SNTAGT. CDR3 length: 13 residues. Trimming pared 3 bases from V and 8 bases from J, leaving 13 bases between. The CDR3 region is CASSEPGSSEAFF. The CDR3 nucleotides read TGTGCCAGCAGTGAACCGGGATCCTCGGAAGCTTTCTTT.

This clone was counted only a few times. The chain employs TRBV18 and TRBJ2-2, with D possibly being TRBD2 (5 bases). CDR3 size: 17 residues. V was pared by 3 bases and J by 1 base, with 15 bases between. Germline V CDR1 and CDR2: KGHSH, LQKENI. In nucleotides, the CDR3 is TGTGCCAGCTCACCGGGGAGAGGACTTTTGAACACCGGGGAGCTGTTTTTT. Amino acids: CASSPGRGLLNTGELFF.

The V and J genes are TRBV15 and TRBJ1-2, with 8 bases lining up with TRBD1. The CDR3 is 14 residues long. In germline, CDR1 is LNHNV, CDR2 YYDKDF (reference sequence). After removal of 2 bases from V and 5 bases from J, the junction contained 4 bases not matched to a gene. CDR3 nucleotide sequence: TGTGCCACCAGCAGACCGGACAGGGTTTATGGCTACACCTTC. Residues: CATSRPDRVYGYTF.

This sequence joins TRBV15 and TRBJ1-4; D is possibly TRBD1 (5 bases). The length of the CDR3 is 12 residues. V lost 5 bases, J lost 8 bases, and 9 bases lay in between. Germline V lookup: CDR1 LNHNV, CDR2 YYDKDF (reference sequence). The CDR3 reads CATSQGQEKLFF. As DNA, the CDR3 is TGTGCCACCAGCCAGGGTCAGGAAAAACTGTTTTTT.

This clone was recorded a few times. The chain employs TRBV6-5 and TRBJ2-4; D gene uncertain. Germline values: CDR1 MNHEY, CDR2 SVGAGI. CDR3 length equals 14 residues. Trimming shortened V by 5 bases and J by 0 bases, and 8 bases separated the two germline ends. The CDR3, as DNA: TGTGCCAGCAGTCAGGCTGGAGCCAAAAACATTCAGTACTTC. It codes for CASSQAGAKNIQYF.

The V and J genes are TRBV9 and TRBJ1-5; 7 bases fit TRBD1. The CDR3 runs to 15 residues. The V and J ends lost 6 bases and 0 bases, in that order; junction bases with no gene match: 6. The germline CDR1 and CDR2 sequences are SGDLS and YYNGEE. The CDR3 region is CASNRQGYSNQPQHF. CDR3 nucleotide sequence: TGTGCCAGCAACCGACAGGGCTATAGCAATCAGCCCCAGCATTTT.

The rearrangement uses TRBV6-6 and TRBJ2-5; D might be TRBD1 (5 bases). With 4 bases removed from V and 8 bases from J, the gap between germline ends came to 14 bases. The length of the CDR3 is 13 residues. Germline V CDR1 and CDR2: MNHNY, SVGAGI (reference sequence). This chain's CDR3 is CASSLDGAKTQYF. DNA of the CDR3: TGTGCCAGCAGTTTGGATGGGGCTAAAACCCAGTACTTC.

This clone was recorded once. The chain employs TRBV7-6 and TRBJ2-6; D is ambiguous. The germline V gene encodes CDR1 SGHVS and CDR2 FNYEAQ. The CDR3 covers 16 residues. Trimming took off 3 bases at V and 0 bases at J, with 9 bases between the two ends. In nucleotides, the CDR3 is TGTGCCAGCAGCTTGTTAGCTCGCTCTGGGGCCAACGTCCTGACTTTC. Its protein is CASSLLARSGANVLTF.